This T cell receptor beta chain was identified in a study of T-cell memory formation after mild COVID-19. In the study overall: Across donors, TCR clusters were largely donor specific.

Regarding the study as a whole: Cross-reactive memory appears to have joined, as suggested by some responding clones showing up in pre-infection memory.

In its sample, this clonotype was seen a few times. The antigen is undetermined. 5'RACE primed from the constant segment yielded TCR alpha and TCR beta cDNA libraries bearing sample barcodes and UMIs. From the 5' RACE reads, TCRdb called clonotypes with MiXCR, one entry per CDR3 protein. This table has over 300,000 distinct CDR3 sequences, around a fifth appearing once. CDR1 and CDR2 from the germline V gene are MNHEY and SVGAGI. V gave up 1 base and J gave up 4 bases, with 7 bases separating them. The CDR3 has 13 amino acids. Sequencing was performed on PBMCs or a T cell subset sorted from them (not recorded which). This chain joins TRBV6-5 and TRBJ1-2; the D is unclear. This sequence originates from a man aged 18 to 35 who had mild COVID-19 (a few samples of this study predate the infection). Cell type and time point are not known. The chain's CDR3 is CASSYWESYGYTF. CDR3 sequence (DNA): TGTGCCAGCAGTTACTGGGAGTCCTATGGCTACACCTTC.